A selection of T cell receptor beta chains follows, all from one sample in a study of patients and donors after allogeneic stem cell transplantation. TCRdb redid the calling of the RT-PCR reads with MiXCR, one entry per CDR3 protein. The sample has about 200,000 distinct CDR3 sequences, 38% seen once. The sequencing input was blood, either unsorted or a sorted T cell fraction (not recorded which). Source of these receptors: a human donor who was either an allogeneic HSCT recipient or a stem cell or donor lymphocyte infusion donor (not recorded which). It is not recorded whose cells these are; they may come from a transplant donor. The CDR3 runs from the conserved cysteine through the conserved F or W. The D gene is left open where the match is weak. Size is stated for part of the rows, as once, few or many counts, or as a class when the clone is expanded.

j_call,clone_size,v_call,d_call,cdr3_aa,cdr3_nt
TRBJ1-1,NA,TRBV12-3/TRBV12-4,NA,CASRQQGGTEAFF,TGTGCCAGCAGGCAACAGGGTGGGACTGAAGCTTTCTTT
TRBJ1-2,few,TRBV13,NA,CASTLGGLGYTF,TGTGCCAGCACTCTAGGGGGGCTCGGCTACACCTTC
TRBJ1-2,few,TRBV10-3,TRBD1,CAISAAGGMGLSGYTF,TGTGCCATCAGTGCTGCAGGGGGCATGGGTCTAAGTGGCTACACCTTC
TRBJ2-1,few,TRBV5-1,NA,CASSPRGASYNEQFF,TGCGCCAGCAGCCCTAGGGGGGCTTCCTACAATGAGCAGTTCTTC
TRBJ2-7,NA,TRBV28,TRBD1,CASSLWGTGKDEQYF,TGTGCCAGCAGTTTATGGGGGACAGGGAAAGACGAGCAGTACTTC
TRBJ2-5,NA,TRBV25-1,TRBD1,CASSAGQGQETQYF,TGTGCCAGCAGTGCAGGACAGGGGCAAGAGACCCAGTACTTC
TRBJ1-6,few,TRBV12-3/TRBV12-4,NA,CASRGSGNSPLHF,TGTGCCAGCAGGGGTTCGGGAAATTCACCCCTCCACTTT
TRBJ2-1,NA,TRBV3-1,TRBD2,CASSQVASGGARVANEQFF,TGTGCCAGCAGCCAAGTGGCTAGCGGGGGGGCCCGGGTAGCAAATGAGCAGTTCTTC
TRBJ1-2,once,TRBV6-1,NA,CASSGYTF,TGTGCCAGCAGTGGCTACACCTTC
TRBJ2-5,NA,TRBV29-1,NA,CSVEDLRLALLEETQYF,TGCAGCGTTGAAGATCTTCGGCTAGCCCTACTGGAGGAGACCCAGTACTTC
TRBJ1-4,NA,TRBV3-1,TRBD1,CASSQGWTGDEKLFF,TGTGCCAGCAGCCAAGGGTGGACAGGGGATGAAAAACTGTTTTTT
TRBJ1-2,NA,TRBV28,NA,CATKIPGQQYGYTF,TGTGCCACCAAGATACCGGGACAACAATATGGCTACACCTTC
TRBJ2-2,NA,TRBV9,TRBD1,CASSVAGQGETGELFF,TGTGCCAGCAGCGTAGCCGGGCAGGGGGAGACCGGGGAGCTGTTTTTT
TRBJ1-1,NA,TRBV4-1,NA,CASSQEETITEAFF,TGCGCCAGCAGCCAAGAGGAGACAATTACTGAAGCTTTCTTT
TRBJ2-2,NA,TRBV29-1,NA,CSVEGTLGTGELFF,TGCAGCGTTGAAGGTACCTTGGGAACCGGGGAGCTGTTTTTT
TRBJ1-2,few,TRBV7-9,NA,CASSLIKGGYGYTF,TGTGCCAGCAGCTTGATAAAGGGGGGCTATGGCTACACCTTC
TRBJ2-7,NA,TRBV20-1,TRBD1,CSARAGTGTYEQYF,TGCAGTGCTAGGGCCGGGACAGGGACCTACGAGCAGTACTTC
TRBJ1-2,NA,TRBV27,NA,CASSLTGPPGGYTF,TGTGCCAGCAGTCTAACCGGCCCTCCTGGGGGCTACACCTTC
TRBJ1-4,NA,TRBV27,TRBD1,CASSFRQGWANEKLFF,TGTGCCAGCAGTTTCCGACAGGGTTGGGCTAATGAAAAACTGTTTTTT
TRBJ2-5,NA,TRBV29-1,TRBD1,CSVWDRENQETQYF,TGCAGCGTCTGGGACAGGGAGAACCAAGAGACCCAGTACTTC
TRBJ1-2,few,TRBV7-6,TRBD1,CASSLGTGNGYTF,TGTGCCAGCAGCTTAGGGACAGGGAACGGCTACACCTTC
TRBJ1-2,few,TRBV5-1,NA,CASSLSSGVYGYTF,TGCGCCAGCAGCTTGTCCTCAGGAGTTTATGGCTACACCTTC
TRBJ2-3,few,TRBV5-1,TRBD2,CASMTSGGIDTQYF,TGCGCCAGCATGACTAGCGGGGGGATAGATACGCAGTATTTT
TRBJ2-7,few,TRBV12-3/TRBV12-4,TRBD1,CASSSRDSHYYEQYF,TGTGCCAGCAGTTCCCGGGACAGCCATTACTACGAGCAGTACTTC
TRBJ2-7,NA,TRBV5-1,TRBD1,CASSSYPQGNSYEQYF,TGCGCCAGCAGCTCTTACCCACAGGGGAACTCCTACGAGCAGTACTTC
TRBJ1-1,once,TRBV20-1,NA,CSPTLGPNTEAFF,TGCAGTCCTACACTGGGCCCCAACACTGAAGCTTTCTTT
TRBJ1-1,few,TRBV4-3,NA,CASSQEDGQPSVF,TGCGCCAGCAGCCAGGAGGACGGCCAGCCTTCTGTGTTT
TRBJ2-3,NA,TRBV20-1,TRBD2,CSARDLGAGGPTDTQYF,TGCAGTGCTAGAGATTTGGGAGCGGGGGGCCCCACAGATACGCAGTATTTT
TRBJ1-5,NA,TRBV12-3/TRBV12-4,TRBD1,CASSLVRGLQPQHF,TGTGCCAGCAGTTTGGTCAGGGGGCTTCAGCCCCAGCATTTT
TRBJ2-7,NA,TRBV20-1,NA,CSARGRTAAYEQYF,TGCAGTGCTAGGGGGAGGACAGCGGCCTACGAGCAGTACTTC
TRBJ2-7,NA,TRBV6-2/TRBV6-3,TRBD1,CASSYSNRGEQYF,TGTGCCAGCAGTTACTCAAACAGGGGGGAGCAGTACTTC
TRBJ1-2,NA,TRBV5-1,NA,CASSPLLVSGYTF,TGCGCCAGCAGCCCTCTCCTTGTAAGCGGCTACACCTTC
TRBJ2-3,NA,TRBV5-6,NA,CASSTHRDYTQYF,TGTGCCAGCAGCACCCACAGAGATTATACGCAGTATTTT
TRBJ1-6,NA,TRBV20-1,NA,CSARADAYALHF,TGCAGTGCTAGAGCAGACGCCTACGCCCTCCACTTT
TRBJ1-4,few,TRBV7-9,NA,CASSLDGVREKLFF,TGTGCCAGCAGCTTAGACGGAGTAAGGGAAAAACTGTTTTTT
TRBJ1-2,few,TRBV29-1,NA,CSVGTLYGYTF,TGCAGCGTTGGGACACTCTATGGCTACACCTTC
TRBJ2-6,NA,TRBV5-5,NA,CASSLKEYSGANVLTF,TGTGCCAGCAGCTTAAAGGAGTACTCTGGGGCCAACGTCCTGACTTTC
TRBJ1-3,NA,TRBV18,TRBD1,CASSPTGQGSSGNTIYF,TGTGCCAGCTCCCCAACGGGACAGGGAAGCTCTGGAAACACCATATATTTT
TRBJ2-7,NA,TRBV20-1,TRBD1,CSAAGTGSYEQYF,TGCAGTGCCGCAGGGACAGGCTCCTACGAGCAGTACTTC
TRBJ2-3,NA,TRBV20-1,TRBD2,CSASATSGGPTDTQYF,TGCAGTGCTAGCGCGACTAGCGGGGGACCCACAGATACGCAGTATTTT
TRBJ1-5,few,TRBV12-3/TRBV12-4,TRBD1,CASSPQTGHGQPQHF,TGTGCCAGCAGTCCCCAGACAGGGCATGGACAGCCCCAGCATTTT
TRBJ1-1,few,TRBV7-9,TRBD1,CASSPEVWTGPNTEAFF,TGTGCCAGCAGCCCAGAGGTTTGGACAGGGCCGAACACTGAAGCTTTCTTT
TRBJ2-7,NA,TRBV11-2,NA,CASSLREPGYEQYF,TGTGCCAGCAGCTTACGCGAGCCGGGCTACGAGCAGTACTTC
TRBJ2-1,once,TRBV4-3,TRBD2,CASSQDPPGGGRNEQFF,TGCGCCAGCAGCCAAGACCCACCCGGGGGGGGCAGGAATGAGCAGTTCTTC
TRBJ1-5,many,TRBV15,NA,CATNSWTGNQPQHF,TGTGCCACCAACAGCTGGACAGGCAATCAGCCCCAGCATTTT
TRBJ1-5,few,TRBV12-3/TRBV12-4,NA,CASNREGLNQPQHF,TGTGCCAGCAACCGGGAGGGACTCAATCAGCCCCAGCATTTT
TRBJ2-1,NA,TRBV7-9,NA,CASRYPDSHNVQFF,TGTGCCAGCAGATACCCCGACAGCCACAATGTGCAGTTCTTC
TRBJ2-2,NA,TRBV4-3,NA,CASSQVYREPGELFF,TGCGCCAGCAGCCAAGTATACAGGGAACCCGGGGAGCTGTTTTTT
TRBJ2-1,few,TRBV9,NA,CASSVVGKNNEQFF,TGTGCCAGCAGCGTAGTTGGCAAAAACAATGAGCAGTTCTTC
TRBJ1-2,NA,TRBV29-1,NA,CSVEPPTYIVGYTF,TGCAGCGTTGAACCCCCCACTTACATTGTAGGCTACACCTTC
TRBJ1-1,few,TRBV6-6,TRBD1,CASSYRQGVNTEAFF,TGTGCCAGCAGTTACCGACAGGGGGTGAACACTGAAGCTTTCTTT
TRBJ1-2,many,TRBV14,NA,CASSGAATFNYGYTF,TGTGCCAGCAGCGGGGCAGCGACATTTAACTATGGCTACACCTTC
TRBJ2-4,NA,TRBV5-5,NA,CASSLEIARNIQYF,TGTGCCAGCAGCTTGGAGATAGCCCGGAACATTCAGTACTTC
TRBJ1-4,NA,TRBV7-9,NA,CASSPIVRQLNEKLFF,TGTGCCAGCAGCCCGATAGTAAGGCAACTTAATGAAAAACTGTTTTTT
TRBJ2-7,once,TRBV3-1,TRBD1,CASSQDQGQGAVEQYF,TGTGCCAGCAGCCAAGATCAGGGACAGGGGGCGGTCGAGCAGTACTTC
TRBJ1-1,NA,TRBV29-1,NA,CSVEDRGTEAFF,TGCAGCGTTGAAGATCGAGGCACTGAAGCTTTCTTT